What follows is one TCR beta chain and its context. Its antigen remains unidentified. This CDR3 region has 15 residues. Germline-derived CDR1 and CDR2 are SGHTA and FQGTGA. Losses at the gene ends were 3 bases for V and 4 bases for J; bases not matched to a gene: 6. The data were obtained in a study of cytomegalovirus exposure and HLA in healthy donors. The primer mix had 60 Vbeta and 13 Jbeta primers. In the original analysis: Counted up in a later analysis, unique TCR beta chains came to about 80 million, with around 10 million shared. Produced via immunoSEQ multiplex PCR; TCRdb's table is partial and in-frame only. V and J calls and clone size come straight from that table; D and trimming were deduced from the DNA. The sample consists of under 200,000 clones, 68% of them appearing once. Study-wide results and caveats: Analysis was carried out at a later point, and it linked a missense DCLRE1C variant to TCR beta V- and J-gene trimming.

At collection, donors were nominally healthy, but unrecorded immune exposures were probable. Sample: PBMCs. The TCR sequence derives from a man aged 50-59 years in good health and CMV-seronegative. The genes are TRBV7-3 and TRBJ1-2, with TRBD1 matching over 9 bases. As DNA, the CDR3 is TGTGCCAGCAGCTTCGGGACAGGGAGATCCTATGGCTACACCTTC. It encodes CASSFGTGRSYGYTF.